Below are 32 T cell receptor beta chains sequenced from a single sample in a study of blood T cell repertoires in COVID-19. The repertoire was sequenced with immunoSEQ multiplex PCR; TCRdb's copy has only in-frame clones and lacks some. This repertoire shows 200,000 to 250,000 clones, 70% to 85% found once; its top ten account for 1.5% to 2%. The sequenced material came from peripheral blood. These receptors originate from a woman older than 75 with acute or convalescent COVID-19.

This clone was counted a single time. The V and J genes are TRBV6-5 and TRBJ2-7; TRBD1 agrees at 10 bases. The CDR3 loop spans 15 amino acids. The V gene's germline CDR1 is MNHEY and CDR2 SVGAGI. Trimming cost V 7 bases and J 2 bases; bases outside gene matches: 8. This CDR3 reads CASNIRDRGTYEQYF. CDR3 bases: TGTGCCAGCAACATCCGGGACAGGGGTACCTACGAGCAGTACTTC.

With regard to this clone: In the same sample, other DNA sequences code for this CDR3. V usage is TRBV5-6 and J usage is TRBJ1-2; maybe TRBD1 (6 bases). Trimming removed 3 bases at V and 2 bases at J, with 8 bases between. This CDR3 contains 13 residues. CDR1 SGHDT and CDR2 YYEEEE come from the germline V gene. The CDR3 here is CASSSGQNYGYTF. Here the CDR3 DNA reads TGTGCCAGCAGCTCAGGACAGAACTATGGCTACACCTTC. Looking up the rest from reference TRBV5-6 and TRBJ1-2 gives the full variable domain: DAGVTQSPTHLIKTRGQQVTLRCSPKSGHDTVSWYQQALGQGPQFIFQYYEEEERQRGNFPDRFSGHQFPNYSSELNVNALLLGDSALYLCASSSGQNYGYTFGSGTRLTVV.

The rearrangement joins TRBV5-6 to TRBJ2-5; D is possibly TRBD1 (5 bases). The germline gives CDR1 SGHDT, CDR2 YYEEEE. CDR3 size: 16 residues. Trimming left V 4 bases short and J 1 base short, with 17 bases between. This chain's CDR3 is CASSQVGQGVQETQYF. The CDR3 nucleotides are TGTGCCAGCAGCCAAGTAGGGCAGGGTGTCCAAGAGACCCAGTACTTC.

The V gene is TRBV28, the J gene TRBJ2-1; 10 bases align to TRBD2. This CDR3 spans 14 amino acids. V shed 10 bases and J 7 bases; nucleotides not matched to a gene: 10. Germline-derived CDR1 and CDR2 are MDHEN and SYDVKM. The chain's CDR3 is CATTSSGSPNEQFF. The CDR3 region has the DNA TGTGCCACCACCTCTAGCGGGAGTCCTAATGAGCAGTTCTTC. Using reference TRBV28 and TRBJ2-1 for the parts outside the CDR3, the full variable domain is DVKVTQSSRYLVKRTGEKVFLECVQDMDHENMFWYRQDPGLGLRLIYFSYDVKMKEKGDIPEGYSVSREKKERFSLILESASTNQTSMYLCATTSSGSPNEQFFGPGTRLTVL.

A few counts support this clone. The rearrangement links TRBV18 to TRBJ2-7; TRBD2 is a possible D gene (5 bases). V lost 3 bases and J lost 4, with 7 bases in between. The CDR3 contains 12 residues. Germline V gene sequence: CDR1 KGHSH, CDR2 LQKENI. Here the CDR3 DNA reads TGTGCCAGCTCACCTACGGGATACGAGCAGTACTTC. Amino acids: CASSPTGYEQYF.

The chain has TRBV7-2 and TRBJ1-1, with D possibly matching TRBD1 (5 bases). Per the germline V gene, CDR1 is SGHTA and CDR2 is FQGNSA. The CDR3 loop spans 17 amino acids. The ends were cut back, 5 bases at V and 5 bases at J, with 24 bases in the middle. DNA of the CDR3: TGTGCCAGCAGCAAAGACGTTAACCGGGCCAAGGGGACTGAAGCTTTCTTT. This sequence encodes CASSKDVNRAKGTEAFF.

This chain connects TRBV5-4 to TRBJ2-3; 15 bases line up with TRBD2. With V trimmed by 5 bases and J by 4 bases, 8 bases remained unmatched. The CDR3 runs 17 residues. Germline CDR1 and CDR2: SGHNT and YYREEE (reference sequence). The CDR3 protein is CASSRTSGGAAADTQYF. DNA of the CDR3: TGTGCCAGCAGTAGGACTAGCGGGGGGGCCGCAGCAGATACGCAGTATTTT.

The chain couples TRBV24-1 to TRBJ2-3, with D tentatively TRBD1 (6 bases). Trimming stripped 3 bases from V and 1 base from J, with 7 bases between. The CDR3 totals 14 residues. Per germline, CDR1 KGHDR and CDR2 SFDVKD. CDR3 DNA sequence: TGTGCCACCAGTGATCCAGGGGGCACAGATACGCAGTATTTT. Translation: CATSDPGGTDTQYF.

The rearrangement joins TRBV19 to TRBJ2-3; TRBD2 matches 8 bases. The CDR3 is 15 amino acids. With 6 bases clipped from V and 2 bases from J, the junction kept 7 bases outside the gene matches. Germline V gives CDR1 LNHDA, CDR2 SQIVND (reference sequence). The DNA for the CDR3 is TGTGCCAGTAGAAGCCCTAGCGGGTCCACAGATACGCAGTATTTT. This sequence encodes CASRSPSGSTDTQYF.

Only a few counts were recorded for this clone. The chain recombines TRBV6-1 with TRBJ1-5; D may be TRBD1 (6 bases). Germline CDR1 and CDR2: MNHNS and SASEGT. The CDR3 length is 18 residues. Deletions cut 2 bases from V and 4 bases from J, with 21 bases between. CDR3 in DNA: TGTGCCAGCAGTGAAACCTTTGGGACAACTCCGGGAAATCAGCCCCAGCATTTT. Amino acids: CASSETFGTTPGNQPQHF.

As DNA, the CDR3 is TGTGCCAGCAGAAGCGCACAGGGCTCTGGAAACACCATATATTTT. Translation gives CASRSAQGSGNTIYF. The chain combines TRBV7-2 with TRBJ1-3; TRBD1 might be the D (6 bases). Trimming stripped 6 bases from V and 0 bases from J, with 12 bases between. The CDR3 sequence is 15 residues long. The germline V gene encodes CDR1 SGHTA and CDR2 FQGNSA. Full variable domain (remainder filled in from reference TRBV7-2 and TRBJ1-3): GAGVSQSPSNKVTEKGKDVELRCDPISGHTALYWYRQSLGQGLEFLIYFQGNSAPDKSGLPSDRFSAERTGGSVSTLTIQRTQQEDSAVYLCASRSAQGSGNTIYFGEGSWLTVV.

The chain recombines TRBV5-6 with TRBJ2-1, with D possibly TRBD2 on 6 matching bases. Trimming pared 3 bases from V and 1 base from J, leaving 11 bases between. Per the germline V gene, CDR1 is SGHDT and CDR2 is YYEEEE. This CDR3 has 15 amino acids. The DNA for the CDR3 is TGTGCCAGCAGCTACGGGACTTTTTCCTACAATGAGCAGTTCTTC. Translated, it gives CASSYGTFSYNEQFF.

V is TRBV20-1 and J is TRBJ1-2; 7 nucleotides line up with TRBD1. The CDR3 sequence is 15 residues long. CDR1 is DFQATT, CDR2 SNEGSKA, per germline (reference sequence). Trimming at V came to 3 bases and at J to 3 bases, leaving 10 bases not matched to a gene. The CDR3 sequence is CSASPSDRSDYGYTF. The CDR3, as DNA: TGCAGTGCTAGTCCCTCGGACAGGTCGGACTATGGCTACACCTTC.

The chain couples TRBV24-1 to TRBJ1-3, with 7 bases identical to TRBD1. V lost 10 bases to trimming and J lost 0 bases; unmatched junction nucleotides: 5. The germline gives CDR1 KGHDR, CDR2 SFDVKD. The CDR3 sequence is 14 residues long. The CDR3, as DNA: TGTGCCACTAGCAGGGGGAGCTCTGGAAACACCATATATTTT. This sequence encodes CATSRGSSGNTIYF.

The V and J genes are TRBV11-3 and TRBJ2-1; 8 bases are a match to TRBD1. The CDR3 spans 14 residues. V shed 1 base, J shed 8 bases, and the junction held 4 bases outside the gene matches. The germline V gene has CDR1 SGHNT and CDR2 YENEEA. CDR3 nucleotides: TGTGCCAGCAGCTTAGGCGCCAGGGGGCATGAGCAGTTCTTC. It translates to CASSLGARGHEQFF.

The chain recombines TRBV7-2 with TRBJ1-2; D is possibly TRBD1 (6 bases). Trimming removed 5 bases at V and 4 bases at J, with 17 bases between. Per germline, CDR1 SGHTA and CDR2 FQGNSA. The CDR3 loop spans 15 amino acids. The CDR3 DNA sequence: TGTGCCAGCAGCGCATCAGGGGTTCGCACCTATGGCTACACCTTC. Translated, it gives CASSASGVRTYGYTF.

The chain combines TRBV5-1 with TRBJ1-2, with 7 bases that match TRBD1. In germline, CDR1 is SGHRS, CDR2 YFSETQ. The CDR3 has 12 residues. V was pared by 2 bases and J by 5 bases, with 0 bases of the junction left unmatched. The CDR3 is CASSLQGYGYTF. The DNA of the CDR3 is TGCGCCAGCAGCTTACAGGGGTATGGCTACACCTTC.

The chain links TRBV4-2 to TRBJ1-1; D is ambiguous. There are 15 residues in the CDR3. Trimming pared 4 bases from V and 0 bases from J, leaving 12 bases between. Germline values: CDR1 LGHNA, CDR2 YNFKEQ. CDR3 bases: TGTGCCAGCAGCCGCCCGGGTGTTGTGAACACTGAAGCTTTCTTT. It specifies CASSRPGVVNTEAFF.

This clone was detected only a few times. The chain uses TRBV6-5 and TRBJ1-1, with D maybe TRBD1 (5 bases). The CDR3 has 15 residues. Germline CDR1 is MNHEY and CDR2 is SVGAGI. V was cut by 5 bases and J by 0 bases, with 13 bases left in between. The CDR3: CASSMGSGLNTEAFF. CDR3 nucleotides: TGTGCCAGCAGTATGGGGTCAGGGTTGAACACTGAAGCTTTCTTT.

The chain carries TRBV28 and TRBJ1-2; TRBD1 aligns across 9 bases. The CDR3 extends over 13 amino acids. CDR1 is MDHEN, CDR2 SYDVKM, per germline. The trim removed 5 bases at V and 8 bases at J, leaving 6 bases unmatched. As DNA, the CDR3 is TGTGCCAGCAGTCGAACAGGGGGCGAGGGCTACACCTTC. Amino acid sequence: CASSRTGGEGYTF.

Written as DNA, the CDR3 is TGTGCCAGTACCGCCACTCGGGGAGTTGGCAATCAGCCCCAGCATTTT. It is translated as CASTATRGVGNQPQHF. This chain connects TRBV19 to TRBJ1-5; D call uncertain. The V and J ends lost 7 bases and 2 bases respectively, with 18 bases between them. The CDR3 is made up of 16 amino acids. Per germline, CDR1 LNHDA and CDR2 SQIVND (reference sequence).

The gene calls are TRBV6-6 and TRBJ2-7; TRBD2 matches 10 bases. V was clipped by 5 bases and J by 5 bases; unmatched bases: 9. CDR3 size: 15 residues. Germline lookup yields CDR1 MNHNY and CDR2 SVGAGI (reference sequence). CDR3 bases: TGTGCCAGCAGTAGACCTAGCGGGGGCGCGGACGAGCAGTACTTC. This sequence encodes CASSRPSGGADEQYF.

The CDR3 sequence is CAWRRLAGGALYNEQFF. CDR3 DNA sequence: TGTGCCTGGAGACGGCTAGCGGGAGGGGCTCTCTACAATGAGCAGTTCTTC. V gene TRBV30 combines with J gene TRBJ2-1; 12 bases are shared with TRBD2. J gave up 3 bases and V 3 bases, and 9 bases lay outside the gene matches. The CDR3 extends over 17 amino acids. CDR1 is GTSNPN and CDR2 is SVGIG in the germline V gene (reference sequence).

A single count supports this clone. This rearrangement joins TRBV2 to TRBJ2-3, with 11 positions matching TRBD2. This CDR3 contains 15 residues. The ends lost 5 bases at V and 2 bases at J; junction bases unmatched: 3. Germline loops: CDR1 SNHLY, CDR2 FYNNEI. The CDR3 region is CASSRTSGHTDTQYF. For the CDR3, the DNA is TGTGCCAGCAGTAGGACTAGCGGGCACACAGATACGCAGTATTTT.

This chain connects TRBV6-4 to TRBJ1-3; D call uncertain. Germline CDR1 is MRHNA and CDR2 is SNTAGT. CDR3 size: 14 residues. Trimming took 8 bases from V and 0 from J, leaving 11 bases between them. CDR3 sequence reads: CASLEVSSGNTIYF. The DNA of the CDR3 is TGTGCCAGCCTAGAGGTAAGCTCTGGAAACACCATATATTTT.

V is TRBV18 and J is TRBJ2-7, with 7 bases lining up with TRBD2. The CDR3 has 15 amino acids. V lost 3 bases to trimming and J lost 4 bases; unmatched junction nucleotides: 9. Germline loops: CDR1 KGHSH, CDR2 LQKENI. The CDR3 loop is CASSPVVAGEYEQYF. As DNA, the CDR3 is TGTGCCAGCTCACCCGTAGTGGCGGGAGAATACGAGCAGTACTTC.

The rearrangement joins TRBV29-1 to TRBJ2-5; a possible D gene is TRBD2 (5 bases). CDR3 length: 13 residues. Trimming shortened V by 1 base and J by 5 bases, and 11 bases separated the two germline ends. Germline V gives CDR1 SQVTM, CDR2 ANQGSEA. DNA for the CDR3: TGCAGCGTTGAAGGGACTGTTGCCGAGACCCAGTACTTC. As protein: CSVEGTVAETQYF.

In DNA, the CDR3 is TGTGCCAGCAGTGGGGGGGCTGGAAACACCATATATTTT. Protein: CASSGGAGNTIYF. The rearrangement joins TRBV2 to TRBJ1-3; D is perhaps TRBD1 (5 bases). Trimming took off 4 bases at V and 2 bases at J, with 6 bases between the two ends. From germline, CDR1 is SNHLY and CDR2 FYNNEI. This CDR3 spans 13 amino acids.

The rearrangement links TRBV6-2 or TRBV6-3 to TRBJ2-2; D not certain. CDR1 is MNHEY and CDR2 is SVGEGT in the germline V gene. This CDR3 spans 15 amino acids. V lost 0 bases, J lost 2 bases, and 7 bases lay in between. The CDR3, as DNA: TGTGCCAGCAGTTACTCTTGGGCAAACACCGGGGAGCTGTTTTTT. Translation: CASSYSWANTGELFF.

V gene TRBV5-8 combines with J gene TRBJ1-5; the D gene is possibly TRBD1 (5 bases). V dropped 3 bases and J dropped 6 bases, with 7 bases sitting between them. This CDR3 is 12 amino acids long. Germline CDR1 SGHTS, CDR2 YDEGEE. The CDR3 sequence is CASSSGSQPQHF. CDR3 sequence (DNA): TGTGCCAGCAGCTCAGGGTCTCAGCCCCAGCATTTT. Drawing the rest from reference TRBV5-8 and TRBJ1-5, the complete variable domain is EAGVTQSPTHLIKTRGQQATLRCSPISGHTSVYWYQQALGLGLQFLLWYDEGEERNRGNFPPRFSGRQFPNYSSELNVNALELEDSALYLCASSSGSQPQHFGDGTRLSIL.

The rearrangement joins TRBV5-8 to TRBJ1-1, with TRBD1 matching over 7 bases. Germline-derived CDR1 and CDR2 are SGHTS and YDEGEE. There are 13 residues in the CDR3. Trimming at V came to 3 bases and at J to 7 bases, leaving 6 bases not matched to a gene. CDR3 protein: CASSSQGQGEAFF. In nucleotides, the CDR3 is TGTGCCAGCAGCTCACAGGGGCAGGGTGAAGCTTTCTTT.

The rearrangement links TRBV6-5 to TRBJ1-2, with 8 bases fitting TRBD1. The V gene's germline CDR1 is MNHEY and CDR2 SVGAGI. This CDR3 comprises 13 residues. Losses at the gene ends were 5 bases for V and 7 bases for J; bases not matched to a gene: 6. DNA of the CDR3: TGTGCCAGCAGTAACCAGGGGGCAGCTGGCTACACCTTC. It codes for CASSNQGAAGYTF.